These T cell receptor beta chains were read from a single sample in a study of regulatory T cells in long-lasting Graves disease. MiXCR, run by TCRdb on the multiplex PCR reads, gives a single entry per CDR3 protein. Found here are 320,000 or so distinct CDR3 sequences, under 20% of them singletons; the top ten hold around 36%. The sample in question was peripheral blood mononuclear cells (PBMCs), obtained at new diagnosis, from a patient treated with antithyroid drugs. Receptors originate from a female donor with Graves disease. The CDR3 runs from the conserved cysteine through the conserved F or W. D genes are given only for firm matches. Only some rows state a clone size, as once, few, many or a class for expanded clones.

V	size	D	J	DNA	CDR3
TRBV28	many	.	TRBJ1-4	TGTGCCAGCAGTGCGTCTGACGGGACTCGGGAAAAACTGTTTTTT	CASSASDGTREKLFF
TRBV28	many	TRBD1	TRBJ2-7	TGTGCCAGCAGTTCACTACAGGGGGGACCCTACGAGCAGTACTTC	CASSSLQGGPYEQYF
TRBV6-1	.	.	TRBJ2-7	TGTGCCACCGAGGGGGAGGAGGTTCCCTACGAGCAGTACTTC	CATEGEEVPYEQYF
TRBV28	.	TRBD1	TRBJ1-5	TGTGCCAGCAGACAGGGGATGATCAATCAGCCCCAGCATTTT	CASRQGMINQPQHF
TRBV6-1	many	.	TRBJ1-1	TGTGCCAGCATAGATCCGCCGAAGACTTTCTTT	CASIDPPKTFF
TRBV14	.	TRBD1	TRBJ2-7	TGTGCCAGCAGCCATGGCATGAGGGACAGAGGCTACGAGCAGTACTTC	CASSHGMRDRGYEQYF
TRBV28	few	.	TRBJ1-4	TGTGCCAGCAGTTCCCTCAGGGACGTTAATGAAAAACTGTTTTTT	CASSSLRDVNEKLFF
TRBV11-2	many	TRBD2	TRBJ2-7	TGTGCCAGCAGCTTAATCTCCCCTGGACTAGCTAATGTCCACGAGCAGTACTTC	CASSLISPGLANVHEQYF
TRBV5-1	many	.	TRBJ2-3	TGCGCCAGCGGGCATGGGGGCCCGAGAACAGATACGCAGTATTTT	CASGHGGPRTDTQYF
TRBV12-3/TRBV12-4	.	.	TRBJ2-3	TGTGCCAGCAGTTGGGACTCTCCGAATACGCAGTATTTT	CASSWDSPNTQYF
TRBV27	few	TRBD1	TRBJ2-1	TGTGCCAGCAGTTTAGCCCGACAGGGCGAGCAGTTCTTC	CASSLARQGEQFF
TRBV12-3/TRBV12-4	many	TRBD2	TRBJ2-1	TGTGCCAGCAGTTTAACGCCCATAGCGGGAGGGCCCTACAATGAGCAGTTCTTC	CASSLTPIAGGPYNEQFF
TRBV6-1	.	.	TRBJ2-5	TGTGCCACCAAACTAGGAACGGCAGAGACCCAGTACTTC	CATKLGTAETQYF
TRBV6-1	many	TRBD1	TRBJ1-1	TGTGCCAGCAGCCCCGGGACAGGGGGGAACACTGAAGCTTTCTTT	CASSPGTGGNTEAFF
TRBV28	.	TRBD1	TRBJ2-1	TGTGCCAGCAGTTGGGACAGGGAGGCCTACAATGAGCAGTTCTTC	CASSWDREAYNEQFF
TRBV7-9	many	TRBD2	TRBJ2-3	TGTGCCAGCACCCGTTTAGCGGGAGGCGCAGATACGCAGTATTTT	CASTRLAGGADTQYF
TRBV29-1	many	.	TRBJ1-1	TGCAGCGTTGGAGTCGGGGGGCAAAACACTGAAGCTTTCTTT	CSVGVGGQNTEAFF
TRBV20-1	.	.	TRBJ2-7	TGCAGTGCCACAGCTTTAAGCTCCTACGAGCAGTACTTC	CSATALSSYEQYF
TRBV15	many	TRBD2	TRBJ2-3	TGTGCCACCAGCAGACCAATGACTAGCGCAAGCACAGATACGCAGTATTTT	CATSRPMTSASTDTQYF
TRBV3-1	.	.	TRBJ2-3	TGTGCCAGCAGCCAAGAGGTTTCTAACTGGGCCGATACGCAGTATTTT	CASSQEVSNWADTQYF
TRBV11-3	.	TRBD2	TRBJ2-7	TGTGCCAGCAGCTTAGTCTTCGGGGGGTCGTACGAGCAGTACTTC	CASSLVFGGSYEQYF
TRBV11-2	many	.	TRBJ2-1	TGTGCCAGCGCCCGCGTCAATGAGCAGTTCTTC	CASARVNEQFF
TRBV6-1	.	TRBD2	TRBJ2-3	TGTGCCAGCGTCCGGGACGGGGGGTCGGATACGCGGTATTTT	CASVRDGGSDTRYF
TRBV6-2/TRBV6-3	few	.	TRBJ2-7	TGTGCCAGCAGTTACCCACTCGGACCGAGAACATACGAGCAGTACTTC	CASSYPLGPRTYEQYF
TRBV27	many	.	TRBJ2-2	TGTGCCAGCCGCTTTCGACAGTTTAGGGCGAACACCGGGGAGCTGTTTTTT	CASRFRQFRANTGELFF
TRBV19	many	.	TRBJ2-5	TGTGCCAGTAGTTATGCGGGTCGGGAGACCCAGTACTTC	CASSYAGRETQYF
TRBV29-1	once	TRBD1	TRBJ1-1	TGCAGCGCCCCTTTGGACCCTCGACAGGGGGCGAACACTGAAGCTTTCTTT	CSAPLDPRQGANTEAFF
TRBV11-2	.	.	TRBJ1-1	TGTGCCAGCAGTCCCGCAGGAACTGATGCTTTCTTT	CASSPAGTDAFF
TRBV7-8	few	TRBD1	TRBJ1-4	TGTGCCAGCAACCCGGGACAGGGCGAAGAAAAACTGTTTTTT	CASNPGQGEEKLFF
TRBV12-3/TRBV12-4	.	TRBD2	TRBJ2-7	TGTGCCAGCAGTTTAAGGGGACTAGCGGGAGGAAGCCACGAGCAGTACTTC	CASSLRGLAGGSHEQYF
TRBV28	many	.	TRBJ2-1	TGTGCCAGCAAGCCTGGAAACCCCCCGACTATCTACAATGAGCAGTTCTTC	CASKPGNPPTIYNEQFF
TRBV20-1	.	.	TRBJ2-3	TGCAGTGCCCGACGGGACCCATCGGCAGATACGCAGTATTTT	CSARRDPSADTQYF
TRBV11-1	many	.	TRBJ1-1	TGTGCCAGCATGAGGGGGGGGCAAACTGAAGCTTTCTTT	CASMRGGQTEAFF
TRBV27	few	.	TRBJ2-6	TGTGCCAGCAGTCTTCGGGACCCCACCCGGGTCTCTGGGGCCAACGTCCTGACTTTC	CASSLRDPTRVSGANVLTF
TRBV11-2	many	TRBD1	TRBJ2-7	TGTGCCAGCAGCCCCAGGGGACAGCCCTACGAGCAGTACTTC	CASSPRGQPYEQYF
TRBV12-3/TRBV12-4	many	TRBD1	TRBJ2-5	TGTGCCAGCAGTTTAGCAGGACAGGGGAGAGAGACCCAGTACTTC	CASSLAGQGRETQYF
TRBV4-1	few	.	TRBJ2-1	TGCGCCAGCAGGGCACCGGGAGAGGGTTACAATGAGCAGTTCTTC	CASRAPGEGYNEQFF
TRBV9	.	TRBD2	TRBJ2-5	TGTGCCAGCAGCAACACTCAAGGACTAGCGGGAGAGGGGGAAGAGACCCAGTACTTC	CASSNTQGLAGEGEETQYF
TRBV20-1	many	.	TRBJ2-3	TGCAGTGCTACCCTGGGGGGGGCGACTGGGACAGATACGCAGTATTTT	CSATLGGATGTDTQYF